The source of this T cell receptor beta chain is a study of cytomegalovirus exposure and HLA in healthy donors. As for the study in general: From HLA-typed donors, an early data release held approximately 85 million unique TCRs.

This clone was seen more than once but under ten times. Antigen: not known. Both 60 Vbeta primers and 13 Jbeta primers went into the PCR. Method: immunoSEQ multiplex PCR; TCRdb's copy keeps in-frame clones and lacks some. The data hold fewer than 200,000 clones, with around 87% observed a single time. The germline V gene encodes CDR1 SGHRS and CDR2 YFSETQ. The CDR3 has 18 amino acids. J was trimmed by 0 bases and V by 2 bases; bases with no gene match: 5. Study findings and constraints: In an earlier analysis, productive rearrangement rates for most beta V segments clustered near 87% or 30%. The investigators catalogued 150 to 200 TCR beta chains as cytomegalovirus-associated. An ancestry cluster, one associated with Asian ancestry, reportedly showed fewer N-insertions than the approximately 660-donor mean in a later analysis.

Sequencing was done on a sample of PBMCs. The receptor was isolated from a boy aged 2 to 9 in good health and CMV-seronegative. The rearrangement joins TRBV5-1 to TRBJ2-6; TRBD2 matches at 10 bases. CDR3 protein: CASSFGLAAVSGANVLTF. The CDR3 nucleotides are TGCGCCAGCAGCTTCGGACTAGCGGCAGTCTCTGGGGCCAACGTCCTGACTTTC.